The 25 T cell receptor beta chains below come from one sample, sequenced in a study of blood T cell repertoires in COVID-19. Only in-frame clones appear in the TCRdb table, and some are missing; sequencing was by immunoSEQ multiplex PCR. The repertoire has some 200,000 clones, approximately 90% of them found once; the top ten carry 5.9%. The sample taken for sequencing was peripheral blood. The source is a man aged 80 or over with acute or convalescent COVID-19.

The genes are TRBV28 and TRBJ2-2; possible D gene TRBD2, 5 bases. The germline V gene has CDR1 MDHEN and CDR2 SYDVKM. V was pared by 3 bases and J by 4 bases, with 12 bases between. The length of the CDR3 is 15 residues. CDR3 residues: CASSFSGDGTGELFF. CDR3 DNA sequence: TGTGCCAGCAGTTTCAGCGGTGATGGCACCGGGGAGCTGTTTTTT.

The V and J genes are TRBV4-3 and TRBJ1-2; a weak D match, TRBD1 (6 bases). CDR3 length: 14 residues. Deletions cut 0 bases from V and 7 bases from J, with 12 bases between. Germline loops: CDR1 LGHNA, CDR2 YSLEER. CDR3 DNA: TGCGCCAGCAGCCAAGATTTGGGGGCCTTTGGCTACACCTTC. This codes for CASSQDLGAFGYTF.

The V call is TRBV6-6, the J call TRBJ2-1, with 8 bases aligning to TRBD2. Unmatched junction bases numbered 14, after V lost 5 bases and J lost 8 bases. This CDR3 spans 16 amino acids. Germline CDR1 reads MNHNY; CDR2 reads SVGAGI (reference sequence). The CDR3 loop reads CASSPLAGNSPDEQFF. The CDR3, as DNA: TGTGCCAGCAGTCCTTTAGCGGGAAACTCGCCCGATGAGCAGTTCTTC.

The rearrangement links TRBV28 to TRBJ2-7; TRBD2 matches 7 bases. CDR1 and CDR2 from the germline V gene are MDHEN and SYDVKM. The V and J ends lost 9 bases and 4 bases, in that order; junction bases with no gene match: 6. This CDR3 comprises 12 residues. CDR3 in amino acids: CASTWGGYEQYF. The CDR3 DNA follows: TGTGCCAGTACGTGGGGGGGTTACGAGCAGTACTTC.

The chain combines TRBV5-1 with TRBJ1-1; 8 bases fit TRBD1. V lost 5 bases and J lost 6; bases outside the gene matches: 6. The CDR3 is made up of 13 amino acids. CDR1 and CDR2 from the germline V gene are SGHRS and YFSETQ. The CDR3 loop is CASRPGQGPEAFF. DNA for the CDR3: TGCGCCAGCAGACCCGGACAGGGCCCTGAAGCTTTCTTT.

The V call is TRBV14, the J call TRBJ1-2, with a possible D match to TRBD1 (6 bases). CDR1 and CDR2 from the germline V gene are SGHDN and FVKESK. V was trimmed by 3 bases and J by 8 bases, leaving 19 bases between them. The CDR3 spans 15 residues. DNA of the CDR3: TGTGCCAGCAGCCATTTACAGATGGGGGCAGAAGGCTACACCTTC. This encodes CASSHLQMGAEGYTF.

The CDR3 nucleotides are TGCGCCAGCAGCCGGGACAGAGGGGAGACCCAGTACTTC. Protein product: CASSRDRGETQYF. This chain uses TRBV4-3 with TRBJ2-5, with 7 bases fitting TRBD1. The junction had 4 bases not matched to a gene; V was cut back by 4 bases and J by 5 bases. This CDR3 is built from 13 residues. Germline CDR1 is LGHNA and CDR2 is YSLEER.

J is TRBJ2-2 and V is TRBV7-2, with 8 positions matching TRBD1. The CDR3 spans 15 residues. The germline gives CDR1 SGHTA, CDR2 FQGNSA. Trimming removed 5 bases from V and 4 bases from J; junction bases left unmatched: 6. The CDR3 spells CASSNRGAGTGELFF. The CDR3 nucleotides are TGTGCCAGCAGCAACAGGGGGGCGGGCACCGGGGAGCTGTTTTTT.

The chain is built from TRBV6-5 and TRBJ1-6; 7 nucleotides agree with TRBD1. Germline V gene sequence: CDR1 MNHEY, CDR2 SVGAGI. V lost 2 bases to trimming and J lost 8 bases; unmatched junction nucleotides: 9. The CDR3 is 16 amino acids. The CDR3 sequence: CASSYTLGTVDSPLHF. CDR3 DNA sequence: TGTGCCAGCAGTTACACACTCGGGACAGTGGATTCACCCCTCCACTTT.

The J gene is TRBJ2-2, the V gene TRBV27; D perhaps matches TRBD1 (6 bases). CDR3 length: 16 amino acids. Germline V gene data show CDR1 as MNHEY and CDR2 as SMNVEV (reference sequence). The V gene lost 6 bases and the J gene lost 2 bases, with 16 bases spanning the gap. CDR3 DNA: TGTGCCAGCAGACCCGACCGACAGGTTAACACCGGGGAGCTGTTTTTT. Encoded protein: CASRPDRQVNTGELFF.

The CDR3 is CASSWALGGSNSPLHF. The CDR3 coding sequence is TGTGCCAGCAGTTGGGCCCTGGGAGGGTCTAATTCACCCCTCCACTTT. V gene TRBV28 combines with J gene TRBJ1-6; D is uncertain. Trimming removed 4 bases from V and 6 bases from J, with 16 bases in between. The germline V gene has CDR1 MDHEN and CDR2 SYDVKM. The CDR3 has 16 amino acids. The complete variable domain, with remaining parts taken from reference TRBV28 and TRBJ1-6, reads DVKVTQSSRYLVKRTGEKVFLECVQDMDHENMFWYRQDPGLGLRLIYFSYDVKMKEKGDIPEGYSVSREKKERFSLILESASTNQTSMYLCASSWALGGSNSPLHFGNGTRLTVT.

This chain uses TRBV11-3 with TRBJ1-6; 9 nucleotides align to TRBD1. The germline V gene encodes CDR1 SGHNT and CDR2 YENEEA. The length of the CDR3 is 15 residues. V lost 3 bases, J lost 7 bases, and 4 bases stayed unmatched. CDR3 loop: CASSFAGQGNSPLHF. The CDR3 DNA sequence: TGTGCCAGCAGCTTTGCGGGACAGGGAAATTCACCCCTCCACTTT.

The chain links TRBV10-3 to TRBJ2-3; 9 positions match TRBD1. From germline, CDR1 is ENHRY and CDR2 SYGVKD. There are 16 residues in the CDR3. Trimming at V came to 0 bases and at J to 3 bases, leaving 4 bases not matched to a gene. The CDR3 DNA is TGTGCCATCAGTGAGTCGACAGGGGGGGTGACAGATACGCAGTATTTT. Translated: CAISESTGGVTDTQYF.

There are a few counts of this clone. The rearrangement links TRBV7-2 to TRBJ2-2, with D uncertain. CDR1 and CDR2 (germline): SGHTA, FQGNSA. This CDR3 has 15 amino acids. The V and J ends lost 1 base and 2 bases respectively, with 8 bases between them. The CDR3 is CASSLGNSNTGELFF. CDR3 in DNA: TGTGCCAGCAGCTTAGGGAACAGCAACACCGGGGAGCTGTTTTTT.

The chain employs TRBV2 and TRBJ1-4; 7 bases line up with TRBD1. The CDR3 consists of 14 residues. V trimming: 0 bases; J trimming: 17 bases; junction bases outside the gene matches: 12. Looked up from germline, CDR1 is SNHLY and CDR2 is FYNNEI. The CDR3 is CASSEAVTGLSSFF. For the CDR3, the DNA is TGTGCCAGCAGTGAAGCAGTGACAGGGCTCTCAAGTTTTTTT.

The chain recombines TRBV5-6 with TRBJ1-2; no clear D gene. There are 12 residues in the CDR3. Germline lookup yields CDR1 SGHDT and CDR2 YYEEEE. Deletions cut 2 bases from V and 14 bases from J, with 16 bases between. CDR3 amino acids: CASSFSSGEPTF. The CDR3 nucleotides are TGTGCCAGCAGCTTCTCATCCGGTGAGCCTACCTTC.

V usage is TRBV30 and J usage is TRBJ2-3; 7 positions agree with TRBD1. The CDR3 has 17 residues. Germline loops: CDR1 GTSNPN, CDR2 SVGIG (reference sequence). After removal of 8 bases from V and 0 bases from J, the junction contained 17 bases not matched to a gene. DNA for the CDR3: TGTGCCAGAGACAGGGTAGGGGATACCGATAGCACAGATACGCAGTATTTT. It specifies CARDRVGDTDSTDTQYF.

This chain uses TRBV5-1 with TRBJ1-4, with 10 positions matching TRBD1. This CDR3 has 16 residues. Trimming removed 0 bases from V and 6 bases from J; junction bases left unmatched: 5. In germline, CDR1 is SGHRS, CDR2 YFSETQ. The CDR3 coding sequence is TGCGCCAGCAGCTTGGGACAGGGGGCGCGATATGAAAAACTGTTTTTT. This translates into CASSLGQGARYEKLFF.

The gene calls are TRBV14 and TRBJ1-1; weak D call: TRBD1 (6 bases). This CDR3 has 13 amino acids. V lost 1 base to trimming and J lost 9 bases, with 12 bases between them. CDR1 is SGHDN and CDR2 is FVKESK in the germline V gene. The CDR3 sequence is CASSQAGGGQAFF. Written as DNA, the CDR3 is TGTGCCAGCAGCCAAGCCGGGGGGGGGCAAGCTTTCTTT.

The CDR3 coding sequence is TGTGCCAGCAGCACCGATAGAGAAAAACTGTTTTTT. It encodes CASSTDREKLFF. The V and J genes are TRBV7-2 and TRBJ1-4, with D uncertain. Germline CDR1 SGHTA, CDR2 FQGNSA. The CDR3 length is 12 residues. Trimming pared 5 bases from V and 8 bases from J, leaving 9 bases between. Combining the CDR3 with reference TRBV7-2 and TRBJ1-4 gives the whole variable domain GAGVSQSPSNKVTEKGKDVELRCDPISGHTALYWYRQSLGQGLEFLIYFQGNSAPDKSGLPSDRFSAERTGGSVSTLTIQRTQQEDSAVYLCASSTDREKLFFGSGTQLSVL.

The gene calls are TRBV5-1 and TRBJ1-6; 9 positions agree with TRBD1. After removal of 4 bases from V and 10 bases from J, the junction contained 6 bases not matched to a gene. CDR3 length: 14 residues. Germline CDR1 and CDR2: SGHRS and YFSETQ. The CDR3 region has the DNA TGCGCCAGCAGCCTGACAGGGGGTGGATCACCCCTCCACTTT. It codes for CASSLTGGGSPLHF.

V is TRBV18 and J is TRBJ1-5, with D unresolved. The CDR3 is 12 amino acids. V lost 3 bases and J 5 bases, leaving 5 bases between the germline ends. Germline V gives CDR1 KGHSH, CDR2 LQKENI. CDR3 bases: TGTGCCAGCTCACCGTCCGATCAGCCCCAGCATTTT. It is translated as CASSPSDQPQHF. Full variable domain (outside the CDR3, taken from reference TRBV18 and TRBJ1-5): NAGVMQNPRHLVRRRGQEARLRCSPMKGHSHVYWYRQLPEEGLKFMVYLQKENIIDESGMPKERFSAEFPKEGPSILRIQQVVRGDSAAYFCASSPSDQPQHFGDGTRLSIL.

This clone showed up just a few times. V is TRBV7-3 and J is TRBJ1-3; 9 nucleotides match TRBD1. Per germline, CDR1 SGHTA and CDR2 FQGTGA. V dropped 5 bases and J dropped 8; count of bases not matched to a gene: 10. The CDR3 is 15 residues long. The CDR3 reads CASSATGQGRDTIYF. The DNA of the CDR3 is TGTGCCAGCAGCGCAACCGGACAGGGGAGAGACACCATATATTTT.

This clone was observed a handful of times. This CDR3 is CASSYIGTIQETQYF. CDR3 DNA: TGTGCCAGCAGTTACATCGGGACTATCCAAGAGACCCAGTACTTC. The chain links TRBV6-5 to TRBJ2-5, with 7 bases identical to TRBD2. V shed 2 bases, J shed 1 base, and the junction held 4 bases outside the gene matches. The CDR3 extends over 15 amino acids. Germline V CDR1 and CDR2: MNHEY, SVGAGI.

This chain links TRBV3-1 (or the pseudogene TRBV3-2) with TRBJ2-2; D not certain. V lost 0 bases and J lost 6, with 20 bases in between. Germline V CDR1 and CDR2: LGHDT, YNNKEL (reference sequence). The CDR3 is 18 residues long. This chain's CDR3 is CASSQDPRSSRFPGELFF. CDR3 DNA sequence: TGTGCCAGCAGCCAAGATCCGCGATCTTCCCGATTCCCCGGGGAGCTGTTTTTT.